Following are 17 T cell receptor beta chains from one sample sequenced in a study of beta chain features in type 1 diabetes. Expressed TCRB transcripts were sequenced, since all the RNA that had been isolated was reverse transcribed. Measured with immunoSEQ multiplex PCR; TCRdb has only the in-frame clones, and not every one. In the table there are over 150,000 clones, 8.1% of which are singletons. Sample: central memory CD4+ T cells from blood. The receptors originated from a man younger than 35 in good health.

The V gene is TRBV7-2, the J gene TRBJ1-1; TRBD1 aligns across 7 bases. J was trimmed by 6 bases and V by 5 bases; bases with no gene match: 9. The CDR3 extends over 14 amino acids. Germline V lookup: CDR1 SGHTA, CDR2 FQGNSA. The CDR3 coding sequence is TGTGCCAGCAGCCGACAGGGATATGGCTCTGAAGCTTTCTTT. It codes for CASSRQGYGSEAFF.

This clone has a handful of counts. V and J are TRBV28 and TRBJ2-7; 7 bases match TRBD2. CDR3 length: 12 amino acids. Germline CDR1 and CDR2: MDHEN and SYDVKM. With 4 bases clipped from V and 9 bases from J, the junction kept 6 bases outside the gene matches. The CDR3 DNA follows: TGTGCCAGCAGTTCGGGGGGATTGGGGCAGTACTTC. Its translation is CASSSGGLGQYF.

This clone was observed a handful of times. The V gene is TRBV5-1, the J gene TRBJ1-2, with D uncertain. The germline CDR1 and CDR2 sequences are SGHRS and YFSETQ. Trimming removed 1 base from V and 5 bases from J, with 18 bases in between. CDR3 length equals 16 residues. The CDR3 bases are TGCGCCAGCAGCTTGTCTTCGGGTTCTGGAGTTTATGGCTACACCTTC. As protein: CASSLSSGSGVYGYTF.

The table lists this clone with a few counts. The V call is TRBV7-8, the J call TRBJ2-7, with TRBD1 matching over 8 bases. The length of the CDR3 is 14 residues. Germline loops: CDR1 SGHVS, CDR2 FQNEAQ. Unmatched junction bases numbered 8, after V lost 6 bases and J lost 4 bases. In DNA form, the CDR3 reads TGTGCCAGCAGTAGAAGGACAGGGCCGTACGAGCAGTACTTC. Translation gives CASSRRTGPYEQYF.

This clone was seen only a few times. The chain recombines TRBV5-1 with TRBJ2-7, with 11 bases identical to TRBD1. Looked up from germline, CDR1 is SGHRS and CDR2 is YFSETQ. J gave up 7 bases and V 4 bases, and 7 bases lay outside the gene matches. The CDR3 is made up of 14 amino acids. In DNA form, the CDR3 reads TGCGCCAGCAGCATAGGACAGGGGGCAGGGGAGCAGTACTTC. Amino acid sequence: CASSIGQGAGEQYF.

The chain joins TRBV2 to TRBJ2-7; maybe TRBD1 (6 bases). Deletions cut 1 base from V and 4 bases from J, with 8 bases between. Germline assignment: CDR1 SNHLY and CDR2 FYNNEI. The CDR3 contains 13 residues. CDR3 coding DNA: TGTGCCAGCAGTGAAGTAGGGGGTTACGAGCAGTACTTC. This encodes CASSEVGGYEQYF.

J is TRBJ1-1 and V is TRBV25-1, with D maybe TRBD1 (5 bases). CDR1 and CDR2 from the germline V gene are MGHDK and SYGVNS. CDR3 length: 15 amino acids. V was shortened by 2 bases and J by 7 bases, with 17 bases between the two germline ends. The CDR3 sequence is CASSEPGDLGGEAFF. The CDR3 DNA follows: TGTGCCAGCAGTGAACCCGGGGACCTCGGGGGTGAAGCTTTCTTT. The entire variable domain, with the rest obtained from reference TRBV25-1 and TRBJ1-1, is as follows: EADIYQTPRYLVIGTGKKITLECSQTMGHDKMYWYQQDPGMELHLIHYSYGVNSTEKGDLSSESTVSRIRTEHFPLTLESARPSHTSQYLCASSEPGDLGGEAFFGQGTRLTVV.

This chain uses TRBV28 with TRBJ1-5, with D possibly matching TRBD1 (5 bases). The CDR3 covers 15 residues. CDR1 is MDHEN, CDR2 SYDVKM, per germline. V was trimmed by 2 bases and J by 6 bases, leaving 14 bases between them. The CDR3 loop reads CASSLARGFGQPQHF. In DNA, the CDR3 is TGTGCCAGCAGTTTAGCTAGGGGTTTTGGTCAGCCCCAGCATTTT.

This clone was found a few times. V gene TRBV5-1 combines with J gene TRBJ1-6; no clear D gene. Looked up from germline, CDR1 is SGHRS and CDR2 is YFSETQ. The CDR3 length is 15 residues. The V and J ends lost 2 bases and 1 base respectively, with 7 bases between them. The CDR3 loop is CASSLWRSYNSPLHF. The DNA for the CDR3 is TGCGCCAGCAGCTTATGGAGATCCTATAATTCACCCCTCCACTTT. The full variable domain, completed using reference TRBV5-1 and TRBJ1-6, is KAGVTQTPRYLIKTRGQQVTLSCSPISGHRSVSWYQQTPGQGLQFLFEYFSETQRNKGNFPGRFSGRQFSNSRSEMNVSTLELGDSALYLCASSLWRSYNSPLHFGNGTRLTVT.

The chain carries TRBV20-1 and TRBJ1-2, with no clear D. Germline assignment: CDR1 DFQATT and CDR2 SNEGSKA (reference sequence). The CDR3 runs 11 residues. The CDR3 DNA follows: TGCACCCCAGGTGAATCCTATGGCTACACCTTC. It translates to CTPGESYGYTF.

In its sample, this clone was seen many times. The rearrangement joins TRBV19 to TRBJ2-1; D not certain. The germline V and J ends were trimmed by 2 bases and 4 bases, with 6 bases remaining between them. This CDR3 region has 13 residues. CDR1 and CDR2 (germline): LNHDA, SQIVND (reference sequence). CDR3 coding DNA: TGTGCCAGTAGTATAAACAGTTACAATGAGCAGTTCTTC. This sequence encodes CASSINSYNEQFF.

This chain uses TRBV28 with TRBJ1-2; tentatively, D is TRBD1 (5 bases). The V gene lost 6 bases and the J gene lost 7 bases, with 18 bases spanning the gap. This CDR3 comprises 14 residues. Germline loops: CDR1 MDHEN, CDR2 SYDVKM. CDR3 in amino acids: CASRSVGQGGGYTF. CDR3 DNA: TGTGCCAGCAGGTCTGTCGGCCAGGGTGGTGGCTACACCTTC.

The rearrangement uses TRBV7-2 and TRBJ1-1; the match to TRBD1 covers 8 bases. This CDR3 is built from 15 residues. The junction had 10 bases not matched to a gene; V was cut back by 5 bases and J by 5 bases. Germline CDR1 and CDR2: SGHTA and FQGNSA. The DNA of the CDR3 is TGTGCCAGCAGCCCCCAGGGGGCGGATGGAACTGAAGCTTTCTTT. Translated: CASSPQGADGTEAFF.

This clone was seen many times. The chain recombines TRBV11-2 with TRBJ2-5; 10 nucleotides align to TRBD2. Germline V gives CDR1 SGHAT, CDR2 FQNNGV. The length of the CDR3 is 15 residues. Trimming removed 0 bases from V and 5 bases from J; junction bases left unmatched: 3. The CDR3 nucleotides read TGTGCCAGCAGCTTAGAAGCGGGAGGGTACGAGACCCAGTACTTC. This translates into CASSLEAGGYETQYF. The full variable domain, completed using reference TRBV11-2 and TRBJ2-5, is EAGVAQSPRYKIIEKRQSVAFWCNPISGHATLYWYQQILGQGPKLLIQFQNNGVVDDSQLPKDRFSAERLKGVDSTLKIQPAKLEDSAVYLCASSLEAGGYETQYFGPGTRLLVL.

The sample holds a few counts of this clone. This chain joins TRBV4-3 and TRBJ1-2, with D unclear. This CDR3 is built from 16 residues. Trimming removed 1 base at V and 0 bases at J, with 12 bases between. Germline V gene sequence: CDR1 LGHNA, CDR2 YSLEER. CDR3 residues: CASSQVTRDTNYGYTF. The CDR3, as DNA: TGCGCCAGCAGCCAAGTTACGAGAGATACTAACTATGGCTACACCTTC.

For the CDR3, the DNA is TGTGCCAGCAGCTTTTCAGGGGGCCGGACTGAAGCTTTCTTT. Protein: CASSFSGGRTEAFF. This chain connects TRBV7-9 to TRBJ1-1, with 8 bases matching TRBD1. Germline V gives CDR1 SEHNR, CDR2 FQNEAQ (reference sequence). V gave up 3 bases and J gave up 5 bases; unmatched junction bases: 5. CDR3 length equals 14 residues.

This clone has just a few counts. V gene TRBV19 combines with J gene TRBJ2-6; 7 positions agree with TRBD1. Germline loops: CDR1 LNHDA, CDR2 SQIVND (reference sequence). The CDR3 length is 17 residues. Trimming removed 3 bases from V and 0 bases from J; junction bases left unmatched: 5. Here the CDR3 reads CASSMGQFSSGANVLTF. CDR3 nucleotides: TGTGCCAGTAGTATGGGACAGTTTAGCTCTGGGGCCAACGTCCTGACTTTC.